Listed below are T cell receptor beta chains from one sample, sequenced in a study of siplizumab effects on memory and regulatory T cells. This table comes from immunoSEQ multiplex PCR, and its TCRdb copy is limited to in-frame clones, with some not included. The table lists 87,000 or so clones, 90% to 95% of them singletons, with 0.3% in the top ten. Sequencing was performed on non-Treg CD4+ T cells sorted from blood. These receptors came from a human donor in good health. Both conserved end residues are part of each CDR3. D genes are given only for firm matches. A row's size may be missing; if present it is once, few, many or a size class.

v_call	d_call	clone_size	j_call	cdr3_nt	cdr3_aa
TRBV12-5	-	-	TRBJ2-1	TGTGCTAGTGGTCCTGGGACCCCTGGGGGATATGAGCAGTTCTTC	CASGPGTPGGYEQFF
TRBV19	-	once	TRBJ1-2	TGTGCCAGTAGCCGGGAGGGGAGGACCCAGAGGACTTATGGCTACACCTTC	CASSREGRTQRTYGYTF
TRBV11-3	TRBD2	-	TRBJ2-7	TGTGCCAGCAGCTTTAGTGGAGGGGTACAGACTAGCGGGAGAATATACGAGCAGTACTTC	CASSFSGGVQTSGRIYEQYF
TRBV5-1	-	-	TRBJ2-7	TGCGCCAGCAGCTTGGGGGACACCTTCTACGAGCAGTACTTC	CASSLGDTFYEQYF
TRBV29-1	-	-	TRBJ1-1	TGCAGCGTTGACGGGGGTCCAAACACTGAAGCTTTCTTT	CSVDGGPNTEAFF
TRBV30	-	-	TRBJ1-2	TGTGCCTGGAGCAATCAGGGAGGTGGCTACACCTTC	CAWSNQGGGYTF
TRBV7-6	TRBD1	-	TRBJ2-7	TGTGCCAGCAGCTTAGGGGCCCCTTACCGGGACAGGGCGGTCTACGAGCAGTACTTC	CASSLGAPYRDRAVYEQYF
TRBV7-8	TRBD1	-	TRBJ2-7	TGTGCCAGCAGTCACGCCGGGACAGGGGTCGGCGAGCAGTACTTC	CASSHAGTGVGEQYF
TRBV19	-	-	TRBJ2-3	TGTGCCAGTAGTATCCTTCCGACAGGATCCGATACGCAGTATTTT	CASSILPTGSDTQYF
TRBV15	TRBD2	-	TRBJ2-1	TGTGCCACCAGCACCGAGCTAGCGGGGAGCTCCTACAATGAGCAGTTCTTC	CATSTELAGSSYNEQFF
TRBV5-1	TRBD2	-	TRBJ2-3	TGCGCCAGCAGCTTGAGTGGCGGGAGGCCGGGCACAGATACGCAGTATTTT	CASSLSGGRPGTDTQYF
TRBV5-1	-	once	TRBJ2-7	TGCGCCAGCCGCGTCCGATGGGGTTCTTCCTACGAGCAGTACTTC	CASRVRWGSSYEQYF
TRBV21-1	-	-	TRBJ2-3	TGTGCCAGCAGCAAAGACTGGGGGACTCGGAGACCCACAGATACGCAGTATTTT	CASSKDWGTRRPTDTQYF
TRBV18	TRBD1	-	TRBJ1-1	TGTGCCAGCTCACCACGGGACAGGAACACTGAAGCTTTCTTT	CASSPRDRNTEAFF
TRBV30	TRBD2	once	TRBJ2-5	TGTGCCTGGGGCGGGACTAGCGGACAAGAGACCCAGTACTTC	CAWGGTSGQETQYF
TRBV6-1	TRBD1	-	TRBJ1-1	TGTGCCAGCAGTGTATTGACAGGGGATCGCACTGAAGCTTTCTTT	CASSVLTGDRTEAFF
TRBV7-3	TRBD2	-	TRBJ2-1	TGTGCCAGCAGCCTAGGTGGGAGCGGGAGGTCCCTCTACAATGAGCAGTTCTTC	CASSLGGSGRSLYNEQFF
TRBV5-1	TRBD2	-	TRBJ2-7	TGCGCCAGCAGCTTAAGCGGGACCTACGAGCAGTACTTC	CASSLSGTYEQYF
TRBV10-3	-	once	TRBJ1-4	TGTGCCATCAGTGAGGGGACAAGAAATGAAAAACTGTTTTTT	CAISEGTRNEKLFF
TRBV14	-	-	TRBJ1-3	TGTGCCAGCAGCGGGACCGGTTCTCGAAACACCATATATTTT	CASSGTGSRNTIYF
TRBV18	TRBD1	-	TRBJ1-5	TGTGCCAGCTCAGCGACAGGGGCTGGGCCCCAGCATTTT	CASSATGAGPQHF
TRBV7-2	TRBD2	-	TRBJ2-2	TGTGCCAGCAGCTTAGTGGGGACTAGTAAGTCCGGGGAGCTGTTTTTT	CASSLVGTSKSGELFF
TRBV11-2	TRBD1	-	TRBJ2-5	TGTGCCAGCAGCTCTGGAACAGGGGGGTGGGAAAGGCGAGAGACCCAGTACTTC	CASSSGTGGWERRETQYF
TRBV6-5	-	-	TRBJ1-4	TGTGCCAGCAGTTACTCGAAGGGGAATTCTAATGAAAAACTGTTTTTT	CASSYSKGNSNEKLFF
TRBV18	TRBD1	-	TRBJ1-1	TGTGCCAGCTCACCCCGACAGGGAGGCACTGAAGCTTTCTTT	CASSPRQGGTEAFF
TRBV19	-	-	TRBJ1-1	TGTGCCAGTAACTCTAGAATGGGACGCGGACGGGGAACTGAAGCTTTCTTT	CASNSRMGRGRGTEAFF
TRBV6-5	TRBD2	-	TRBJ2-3	TGTGCCAGCAGTTACTCGGGGCGGGAGTTGGATACGCAGTATTTT	CASSYSGRELDTQYF
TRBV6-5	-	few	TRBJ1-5	TGTGCCACCGGGGTGGGCCGGAGGAATCAGCCCCAGCATTTT	CATGVGRRNQPQHF
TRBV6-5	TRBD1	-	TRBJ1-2	TGTGCCAGCAGTGCCCCGGGACAGGGTTTCTATGGCTACACCTTC	CASSAPGQGFYGYTF
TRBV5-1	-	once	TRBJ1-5	TGCGCCAGCAGCCCCGGGGTTCTTAGCAATCAGCCCCAGCATTTT	CASSPGVLSNQPQHF
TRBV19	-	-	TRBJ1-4	TGTGCCAGTAGTATAGTAGGGGGAGGTGAAAAACTGTTTTTT	CASSIVGGGEKLFF
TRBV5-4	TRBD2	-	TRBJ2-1	TGTGCCAGCAGCTTGTCGGGGACTAGCGGTCATGAGCAGTTCTTC	CASSLSGTSGHEQFF
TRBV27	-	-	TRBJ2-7	TGTGCCAGCAGTTCCAGACAGGTATCCTACGAGCAGTACTTC	CASSSRQVSYEQYF
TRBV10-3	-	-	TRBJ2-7	TGTGCCATCAGCCAGGACTACGAGCAGTACTTC	CAISQDYEQYF